The rows below give T cell receptor beta chains drawn from one sample of a study of T cells after yellow fever vaccination. TCRdb itself ran the 5' RACE reads through MiXCR, one entry per CDR3 protein. Of about 120,000 distinct CDR3 sequences listed, nearly 15% are singletons. The sequenced sample was CD8+ T cells sorted from PBMCs, obtained 5 days after the yellow fever booster vaccination. The receptors stem from a man between 18 and 29 years old who received the YFV17D yellow fever vaccine. The CDR3 runs from the conserved cysteine through the conserved F or W. Each record gives: V gene, J gene, D gene, CDR3 protein. D genes are given only for firm matches.

TRBV20-1	TRBJ2-1	.	CSASPWGWDNEQFF
TRBV10-2	TRBJ2-2	.	CASSDGRENTGELFF
TRBV9	TRBJ2-3	TRBD2	CASSRSGGLADTQYF
TRBV9	TRBJ1-1	TRBD1	CASSGTGIAEAFF
TRBV7-2	TRBJ2-3	.	CASSFTDTQYF
TRBV9	TRBJ2-7	TRBD2	CASSLAGFSYEQYF
TRBV29-1	TRBJ2-1	TRBD2	CSARLAEGLEEQFF
TRBV6-5	TRBJ1-5	.	CASSYSMVGQPQHF
TRBV4-1	TRBJ2-2	TRBD1	CASRKGTGNTGELFF
TRBV6-5	TRBJ2-5	.	CASSPNRRNQETQYF
TRBV29-1	TRBJ2-7	.	CSVVKERVYYEQYF
TRBV9	TRBJ2-6	.	CASSVYVRTISSGANVLTF
TRBV7-9	TRBJ2-3	.	CASSLVSSDTQYF
TRBV4-3	TRBJ2-2	TRBD2	CASGVASGGAINTGELFF
TRBV19	TRBJ2-7	TRBD1	CASSIRGTGTYEQYF
TRBV29-1	TRBJ2-2	.	CSVDPGQTNTGELFF
TRBV5-1	TRBJ2-1	.	CASSGRGTLTEQFF
TRBV4-3	TRBJ1-2	.	CASSQDSRASGYTF
TRBV5-1	TRBJ2-2	TRBD2	CASSSGTSPAGELFF
TRBV12-3/TRBV12-4	TRBJ2-1	.	CASSPSQAGDEQFF
TRBV7-6	TRBJ1-4	TRBD1	CASSPRRQGDEKLFF
TRBV20-1	TRBJ2-1	TRBD2	CSASQGPRGLAGGPFYEQFF
TRBV5-1	TRBJ2-4	TRBD1	CASSPEGQGLTLAKNIQYF
TRBV23-1	TRBJ2-3	.	CASLSRRGGDTQYF
TRBV5-1	TRBJ1-1	TRBD1	CASSGETGRGGEAFF
TRBV4-1	TRBJ2-1	TRBD2	CASSQEGRGGGNEQFF
TRBV6-5	TRBJ2-1	.	CASRSSSGEQFF
TRBV7-2	TRBJ2-3	.	CASSTDGADTQYF
TRBV20-1	TRBJ2-1	TRBD2	CSAAGVASGVYNEQFF
TRBV29-1	TRBJ2-5	TRBD2	CSVELAGPSGAPQETQYF
TRBV10-2	TRBJ1-5	.	CASSESTRSNQPQHF
TRBV29-1	TRBJ2-5	.	CSVVWSGGAETQYF
TRBV6-2/TRBV6-3	TRBJ1-2	TRBD1	CASSYSDRVNYGYTF
TRBV12-3/TRBV12-4	TRBJ1-1	TRBD1	CASKTGGAGTEAFF
TRBV5-1	TRBJ2-2	TRBD1	CASSPLDRANTGELFF
TRBV10-2	TRBJ1-1	.	CASTDGGREAFF
TRBV29-1	TRBJ2-3	.	CSVAGVTADTQYF
TRBV7-9	TRBJ1-1	.	CASSLVPGKGTEAFF
TRBV20-1	TRBJ2-7	TRBD2	CSAIGSGGFYEQYF